Below are 17 T cell receptor beta chains sequenced from a single sample in a study of cytomegalovirus exposure and HLA in healthy donors. 13 Jbeta primers and 60 Vbeta primers were used for the PCR. Using immunoSEQ multiplex PCR, the repertoire was profiled, and TCRdb retains in-frame clones only, with some absent. The table lists 150,000 to 200,000 clones, about 81% of them singletons. Sequenced sample: PBMCs. The receptors stem from a woman aged 18-29 years in good health and CMV-seropositive.

The gene calls are TRBV7-6 and TRBJ2-2, with a possible D match to TRBD2 (5 bases). V was clipped by 4 bases and J by 4 bases, with 19 bases between them. The germline V gene encodes CDR1 SGHVS and CDR2 FNYEAQ. This CDR3 is built from 17 residues. Here the CDR3 DNA reads TGTGCCAGCAGCTCAATGCAAGAGGGCTGGGTCACCGGGGAGCTGTTTTTT. It yields the protein CASSSMQEGWVTGELFF.

This clone was detected a few times. The V and J genes are TRBV18 and TRBJ1-5, with unresolved D. Germline CDR1 is KGHSH and CDR2 is LQKENI. Trimming stripped 5 bases from V and 5 bases from J, with 10 bases between. This CDR3 contains 13 residues. This CDR3 reads CASSTLGDQPQHF. The CDR3 DNA is TGTGCCAGCTCAACCCTCGGAGATCAGCCCCAGCATTTT. Full variable domain (rest looked up from reference TRBV18 and TRBJ1-5): NAGVMQNPRHLVRRRGQEARLRCSPMKGHSHVYWYRQLPEEGLKFMVYLQKENIIDESGMPKERFSAEFPKEGPSILRIQQVVRGDSAAYFCASSTLGDQPQHFGDGTRLSIL.

The V and J genes are TRBV9 and TRBJ2-1; 9 bases fit TRBD2. V was pared by 4 bases and J by 0 bases, with 8 bases of the junction left unmatched. The germline gives CDR1 SGDLS, CDR2 YYNGEE. This CDR3 contains 17 residues. CDR3 in DNA: TGTGCCAGCAGCTCCTCCCCGGGACTAGCCTCCTACAATGAGCAGTTCTTC. Translating it yields CASSSSPGLASYNEQFF.

J is TRBJ2-3 and V is TRBV28; 8 positions match TRBD1. Looked up from germline, CDR1 is MDHEN and CDR2 is SYDVKM. This CDR3 contains 16 residues. V dropped 5 bases and J dropped 4; count of bases not matched to a gene: 11. The CDR3 DNA follows: TGTGCCAGCAGTGCCAACAGGGGGTTAGTTGCAGATACGCAGTATTTT. Encoded protein: CASSANRGLVADTQYF.

This rearrangement joins TRBV18 to TRBJ2-5; the D is unclear. This CDR3 contains 13 residues. V shed 2 bases and J shed 4 bases, with 8 bases lying between them. The germline CDR1 and CDR2 sequences are KGHSH and LQKENI. CDR3 nucleotide sequence: TGTGCCAGCTCACCAGATCAGATAGAGACCCAGTACTTC. Encoded protein: CASSPDQIETQYF.

This clone was observed a few times. The chain carries TRBV5-6 and TRBJ2-2; 8 nucleotides align to TRBD1. V dropped 3 bases and J dropped 2; count of bases not matched to a gene: 15. This CDR3 is built from 19 residues. Germline V gene sequence: CDR1 SGHDT, CDR2 YYEEEE. The CDR3 reads CASSSPTSPGTGNTGELFF. The CDR3 DNA reads as TGTGCCAGCAGCTCCCCCACTTCCCCCGGGACAGGTAACACCGGGGAGCTGTTTTTT.

This clone was observed a handful of times. This chain joins TRBV4-3 and TRBJ2-6; the match to TRBD1 covers 9 bases. J lost 0 bases, V lost 1 base, and 4 bases had no gene match. The germline V gene encodes CDR1 LGHNA and CDR2 YSLEER. The CDR3 totals 18 residues. The CDR3, as DNA: TGCGCCAGCAGCCAAGCCGGGACAGGGATCTCTGGGGCCAACGTCCTGACTTTC. Translation gives CASSQAGTGISGANVLTF.

The J gene is TRBJ2-1, the V gene TRBV5-4; 8 bases are shared with TRBD1. In germline, CDR1 is SGHNT, CDR2 YYREEE (reference sequence). Trimming at V came to 0 bases and at J to 8 bases, leaving 13 bases not matched to a gene. The CDR3 has 17 residues. CDR3 coding DNA: TGTGCCAGCAGCTTGGGGGCAGGGGGCGAGGGTGCCGATGAGCAGTTCTTC. Translating it yields CASSLGAGGEGADEQFF.

This clone showed up just a few times. V is TRBV6-4 and J is TRBJ2-7; 8 positions match TRBD1. The CDR3 runs to 14 residues. With V trimmed by 6 bases and J by 5 bases, 9 bases remained unmatched. Per germline, CDR1 MRHNA and CDR2 SNTAGT. CDR3 region: CASSPGQGGHEQYF. The CDR3 nucleotides read TGTGCCAGCAGCCCAGGACAGGGTGGACACGAGCAGTACTTC.

In regard to this clone: Other DNA sequences of this sample code for an identical CDR3. The chain links TRBV5-8 to TRBJ1-1; D is perhaps TRBD1 (6 bases). The CDR3 consists of 14 residues. V lost 2 bases and J lost 2, with 10 bases in between. Germline V gene lookup returns CDR1 SGHTS and CDR2 YDEGEE. The CDR3 DNA sequence: TGTGCCAGCAGCTTCTACAGGGCTAACACTGAAGCTTTCTTT. Protein product: CASSFYRANTEAFF.

The chain employs TRBV10-2 and TRBJ2-2; 8 bases agree with TRBD1. The CDR3 extends over 16 amino acids. Germline V gene data show CDR1 as WSHSY and CDR2 as SAAADI. Trimming took 3 bases from V and 7 from J; bases not matched to a gene: 10. The DNA for the CDR3 is TGCGCCAGCAGTGAATCGCCAGGGGGCGCAAACGGGGAGCTGTTTTTT. Encoded protein: CASSESPGGANGELFF.

The chain links TRBV10-3 to TRBJ2-1, with D possibly matching TRBD2 (5 bases). Between the trimmed V and J ends, which lost 6 bases and 10 bases, there was a span of 16 bases. The CDR3 runs to 13 residues. Germline V gives CDR1 ENHRY, CDR2 SYGVKD. The CDR3 DNA follows: TGTGCCATCAGAGGACTCTCAGAAGGCGAGCAGTTCTTC. This sequence encodes CAIRGLSEGEQFF.

The rearrangement uses TRBV27 and TRBJ1-5, with D possibly being TRBD1 (5 bases). Germline CDR1 reads MNHEY; CDR2 reads SMNVEV (reference sequence). Trimming stripped 1 base from V and 3 bases from J, with 10 bases between. The CDR3 is 15 amino acids. The CDR3: CASSLYGGVNQPQHF. The CDR3 DNA reads as TGTGCCAGCAGTTTATATGGGGGGGTCAATCAGCCCCAGCATTTT.

This clone was seen only a few times. This chain links TRBV6-1 with TRBJ2-1; D is perhaps TRBD1 (6 bases). The CDR3 is made up of 15 amino acids. Germline V gives CDR1 MNHNS, CDR2 SASEGT. Trimming removed 0 bases from V and 4 bases from J, with 10 bases in between. The CDR3 reads CASSEALGAYNEQFF. The DNA of the CDR3 is TGTGCCAGCAGTGAAGCGCTGGGGGCTTACAATGAGCAGTTCTTC.

The chain carries TRBV7-2 and TRBJ1-1; no firm D call. In germline, CDR1 is SGHTA, CDR2 FQGNSA. Between the trimmed V and J ends, which lost 1 base and 2 bases, there was a span of 11 bases. The CDR3 has 15 residues. DNA of the CDR3: TGTGCCAGCAGCTTAGGGTTACAGTTCAACACTGAAGCTTTCTTT. Translated, it gives CASSLGLQFNTEAFF.

The genes are TRBV30 and TRBJ2-5; 7 bases are shared with TRBD1. The CDR3 has 12 residues. Germline loops: CDR1 GTSNPN, CDR2 SVGIG (reference sequence). V was pared by 5 bases and J by 3 bases, with 3 bases of the junction left unmatched. The CDR3 is CAWGGTEETQYF. CDR3 DNA: TGTGCCTGGGGTGGGACAGAAGAGACCCAGTACTTC.

Regarding this clone: One end of the junction varies from germline; a read error may be responsible. The gene calls are TRBV6-1 and TRBJ1-1; 7 positions agree with TRBD1. In germline, CDR1 is MNHNS, CDR2 SASEGT. The CDR3 has 15 amino acids. CDR3 protein: CASSPGTALNTEAFF. CDR3 nucleotide sequence: TGTGCCAGCAGTCCTGGGACAGCCTTGAACACTGAAGCTTTTTTT.